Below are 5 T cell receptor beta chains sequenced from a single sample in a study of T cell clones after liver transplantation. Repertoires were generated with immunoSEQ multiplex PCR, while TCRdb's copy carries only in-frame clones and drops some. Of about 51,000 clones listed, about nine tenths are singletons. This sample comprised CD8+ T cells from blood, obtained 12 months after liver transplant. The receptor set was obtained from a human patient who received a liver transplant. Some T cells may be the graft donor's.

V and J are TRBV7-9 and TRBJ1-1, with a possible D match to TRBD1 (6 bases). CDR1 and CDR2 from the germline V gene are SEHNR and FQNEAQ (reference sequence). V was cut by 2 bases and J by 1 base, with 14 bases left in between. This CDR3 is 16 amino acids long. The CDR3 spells CASSLLPAGANTEAFF. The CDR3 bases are TGTGCCAGCAGCTTACTCCCAGCAGGGGCGAACACTGAAGCTTTCTTT. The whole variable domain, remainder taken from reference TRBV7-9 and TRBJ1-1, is DTGVSQNPRHKITKRGQNVTFRCDPISEHNRLYWYRQTLGQGPEFLTYFQNEAQLEKSRLLSDRFSAERPKGSFSTLEIQRTEQGDSAMYLCASSLLPAGANTEAFFGQGTRLTVV.

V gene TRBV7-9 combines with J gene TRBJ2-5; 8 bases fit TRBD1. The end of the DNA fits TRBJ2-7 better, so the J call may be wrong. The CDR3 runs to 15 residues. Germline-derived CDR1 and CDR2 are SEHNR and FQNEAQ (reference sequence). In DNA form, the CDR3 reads TGTGCCAGCAGCTTAGCACAGGGGGATTATTACGAGCAGTACTTC. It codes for CASSLAQGDYYEQYF.

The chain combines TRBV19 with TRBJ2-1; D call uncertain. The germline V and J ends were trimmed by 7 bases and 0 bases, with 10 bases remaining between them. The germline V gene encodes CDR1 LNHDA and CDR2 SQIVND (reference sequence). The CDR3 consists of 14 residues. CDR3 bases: TGTGCCAGTACCCTCGGAAGCTCCTACAATGAGCAGTTCTTC. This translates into CASTLGSSYNEQFF.

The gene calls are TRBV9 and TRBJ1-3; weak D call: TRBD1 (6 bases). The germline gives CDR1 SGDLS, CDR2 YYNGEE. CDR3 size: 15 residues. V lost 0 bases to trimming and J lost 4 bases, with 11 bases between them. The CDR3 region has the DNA TGTGCCAGCAGCGTAGGAGGGGGATCAGGAAACACCATATATTTT. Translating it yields CASSVGGGSGNTIYF.

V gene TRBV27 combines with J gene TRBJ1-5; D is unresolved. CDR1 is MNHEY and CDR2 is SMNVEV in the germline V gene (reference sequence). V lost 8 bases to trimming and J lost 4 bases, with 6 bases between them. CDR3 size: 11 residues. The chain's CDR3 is CASGINQPQHF. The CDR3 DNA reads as TGTGCCAGCGGGATAAATCAGCCCCAGCATTTT.